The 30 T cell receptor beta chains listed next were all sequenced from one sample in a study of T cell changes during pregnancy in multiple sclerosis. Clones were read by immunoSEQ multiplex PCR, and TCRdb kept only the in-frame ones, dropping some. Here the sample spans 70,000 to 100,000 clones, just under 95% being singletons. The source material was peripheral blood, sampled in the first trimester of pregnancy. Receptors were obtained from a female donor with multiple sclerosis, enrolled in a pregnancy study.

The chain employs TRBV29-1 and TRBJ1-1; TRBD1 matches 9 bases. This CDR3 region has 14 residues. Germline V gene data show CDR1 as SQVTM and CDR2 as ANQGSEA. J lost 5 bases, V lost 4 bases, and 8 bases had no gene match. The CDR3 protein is CSVAQGANRTEAFF. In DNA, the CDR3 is TGCAGCGTTGCACAGGGGGCTAACAGGACTGAAGCTTTCTTT.

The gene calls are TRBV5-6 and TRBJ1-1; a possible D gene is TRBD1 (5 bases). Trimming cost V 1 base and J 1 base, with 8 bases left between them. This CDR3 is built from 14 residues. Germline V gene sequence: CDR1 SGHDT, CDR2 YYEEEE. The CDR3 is CASSLFQGNTEAFF. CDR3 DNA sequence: TGTGCCAGCAGCTTGTTCCAGGGGAACACTGAAGCTTTCTTT.

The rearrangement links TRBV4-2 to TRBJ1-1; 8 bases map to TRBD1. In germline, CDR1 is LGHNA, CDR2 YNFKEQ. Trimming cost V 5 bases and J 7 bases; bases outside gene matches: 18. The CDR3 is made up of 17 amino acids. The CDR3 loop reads CASSSDRGKVGKDEAFF. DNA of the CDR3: TGTGCCAGCAGCTCCGACAGGGGAAAGGTGGGCAAGGATGAAGCTTTCTTT.

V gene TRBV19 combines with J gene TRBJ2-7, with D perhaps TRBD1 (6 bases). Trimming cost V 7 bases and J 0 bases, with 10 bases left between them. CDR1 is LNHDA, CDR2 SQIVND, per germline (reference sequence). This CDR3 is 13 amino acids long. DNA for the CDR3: TGTGCCAGTAACACAGGGACCTCCTACGAGCAGTACTTC. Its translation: CASNTGTSYEQYF.

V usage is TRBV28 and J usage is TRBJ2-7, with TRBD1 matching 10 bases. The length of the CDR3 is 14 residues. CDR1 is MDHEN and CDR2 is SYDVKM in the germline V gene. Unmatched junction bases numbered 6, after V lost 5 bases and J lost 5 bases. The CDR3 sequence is CASSTGTGANEQYF. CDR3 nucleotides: TGTGCCAGCAGTACCGGGACAGGGGCTAACGAGCAGTACTTC.

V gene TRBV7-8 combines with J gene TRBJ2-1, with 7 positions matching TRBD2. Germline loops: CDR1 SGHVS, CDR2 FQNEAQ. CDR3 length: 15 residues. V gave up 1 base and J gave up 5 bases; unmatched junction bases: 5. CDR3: CASSLDSGSHNEQFF. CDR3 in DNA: TGTGCCAGCAGCTTAGATAGCGGGTCGCACAATGAGCAGTTCTTC.

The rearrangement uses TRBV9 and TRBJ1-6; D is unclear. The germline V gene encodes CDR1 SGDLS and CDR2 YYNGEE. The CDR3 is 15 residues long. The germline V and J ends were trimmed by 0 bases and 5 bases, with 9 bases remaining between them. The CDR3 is CASSVAGKDNSPLHF. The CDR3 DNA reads TGTGCCAGCAGCGTAGCGGGGAAGGATAATTCACCCCTCCACTTT.

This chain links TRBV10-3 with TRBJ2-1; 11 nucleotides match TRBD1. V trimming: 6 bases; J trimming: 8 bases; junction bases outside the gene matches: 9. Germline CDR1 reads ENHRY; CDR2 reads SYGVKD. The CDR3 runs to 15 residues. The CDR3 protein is CAIRSPGQGGDEQFF. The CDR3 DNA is TGTGCCATCAGGTCACCGGGACAGGGGGGGGATGAGCAGTTCTTC.

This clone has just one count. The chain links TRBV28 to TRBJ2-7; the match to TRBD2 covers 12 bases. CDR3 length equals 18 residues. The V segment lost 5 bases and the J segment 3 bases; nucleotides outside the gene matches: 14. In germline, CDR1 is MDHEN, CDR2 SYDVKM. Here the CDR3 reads CASSHYPGLAGYDYEQYF. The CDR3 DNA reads TGTGCCAGCAGTCATTATCCGGGACTAGCGGGCTATGACTACGAGCAGTACTTC.

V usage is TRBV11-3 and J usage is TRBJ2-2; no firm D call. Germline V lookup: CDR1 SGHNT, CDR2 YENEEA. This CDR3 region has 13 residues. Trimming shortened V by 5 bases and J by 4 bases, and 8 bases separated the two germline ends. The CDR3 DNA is TGTGCCAGCAGCCTCCTCCCCACCGGGGAGCTGTTTTTT. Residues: CASSLLPTGELFF.

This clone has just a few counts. The CDR3 is CASSQRAGTSGDEQFF. In DNA, the CDR3 is TGCGCCAGCAGCCAGAGAGCCGGGACTAGCGGGGACGAGCAGTTCTTC. This chain uses TRBV4-1 with TRBJ2-1; the match to TRBD2 covers 13 bases. This CDR3 spans 16 amino acids. V trimming: 3 bases; J trimming: 10 bases; junction bases outside the gene matches: 9. The V gene's germline CDR1 is MGHRA and CDR2 YSYEKL.

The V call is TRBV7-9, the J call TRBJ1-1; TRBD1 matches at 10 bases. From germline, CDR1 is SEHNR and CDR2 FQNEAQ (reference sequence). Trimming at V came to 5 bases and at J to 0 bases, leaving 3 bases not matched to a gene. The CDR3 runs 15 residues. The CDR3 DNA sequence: TGTGCCAGCAGCGTGGGACAGGGGATGAACACTGAAGCTTTCTTT. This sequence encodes CASSVGQGMNTEAFF.

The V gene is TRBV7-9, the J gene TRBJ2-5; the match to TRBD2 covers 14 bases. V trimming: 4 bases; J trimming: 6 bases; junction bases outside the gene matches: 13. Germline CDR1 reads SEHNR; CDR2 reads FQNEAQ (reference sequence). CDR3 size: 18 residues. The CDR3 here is CASSSRLAGGPEEKTQYF. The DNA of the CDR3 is TGTGCCAGCAGCTCCCGACTAGCGGGAGGGCCGGAAGAGAAGACCCAGTACTTC.

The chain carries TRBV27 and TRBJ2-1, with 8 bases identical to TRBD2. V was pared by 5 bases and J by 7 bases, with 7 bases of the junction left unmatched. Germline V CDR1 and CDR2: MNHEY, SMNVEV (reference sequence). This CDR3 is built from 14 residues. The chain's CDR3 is CASSPGGAANEQFF. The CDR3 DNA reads TGTGCCAGCAGTCCCGGGGGGGCAGCAAATGAGCAGTTCTTC.

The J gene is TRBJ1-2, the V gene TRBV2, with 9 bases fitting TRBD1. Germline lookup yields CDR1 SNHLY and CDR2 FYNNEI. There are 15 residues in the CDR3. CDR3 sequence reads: CATLSGQGGGYGYTF. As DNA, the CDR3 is TGTGCGACACTCTCGGGACAGGGAGGGGGCTATGGCTACACCTTC.

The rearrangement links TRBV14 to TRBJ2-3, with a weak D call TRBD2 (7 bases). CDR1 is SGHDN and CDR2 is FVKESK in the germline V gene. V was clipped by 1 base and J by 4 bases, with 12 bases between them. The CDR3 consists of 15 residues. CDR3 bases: TGTGCCAGCAGCCAAGTTGGGGGGGCTCCAGATACGCAGTATTTT. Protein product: CASSQVGGAPDTQYF.

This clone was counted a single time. The CDR3 DNA reads as TGTGCCATCAGTGACTCAGGGGGCTACACCGGGGAGCTGTTTTTT. It encodes CAISDSGGYTGELFF. The chain is built from TRBV10-3 and TRBJ2-2; 8 bases are a match to TRBD1. Trimming removed 3 bases from V and 3 bases from J; junction bases left unmatched: 3. Germline V CDR1 and CDR2: ENHRY, SYGVKD. CDR3 length: 15 residues.

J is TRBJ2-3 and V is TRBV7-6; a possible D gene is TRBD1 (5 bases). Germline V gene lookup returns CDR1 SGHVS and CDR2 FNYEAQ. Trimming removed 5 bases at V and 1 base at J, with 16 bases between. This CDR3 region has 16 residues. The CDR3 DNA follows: TGTGCCAGCAGCCCCCTTCTAAGGGGTGGCACAGATACGCAGTATTTT. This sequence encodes CASSPLLRGGTDTQYF.

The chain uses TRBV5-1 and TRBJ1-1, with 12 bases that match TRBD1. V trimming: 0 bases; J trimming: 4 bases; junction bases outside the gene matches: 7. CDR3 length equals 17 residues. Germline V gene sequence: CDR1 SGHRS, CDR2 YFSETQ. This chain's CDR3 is CASSLDGTGGVVTEAFF. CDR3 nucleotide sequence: TGCGCCAGCAGCTTGGATGGGACAGGGGGCGTAGTCACTGAAGCTTTCTTT. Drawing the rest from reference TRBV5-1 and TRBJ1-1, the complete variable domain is KAGVTQTPRYLIKTRGQQVTLSCSPISGHRSVSWYQQTPGQGLQFLFEYFSETQRNKGNFPGRFSGRQFSNSRSEMNVSTLELGDSALYLCASSLDGTGGVVTEAFFGQGTRLTVV.

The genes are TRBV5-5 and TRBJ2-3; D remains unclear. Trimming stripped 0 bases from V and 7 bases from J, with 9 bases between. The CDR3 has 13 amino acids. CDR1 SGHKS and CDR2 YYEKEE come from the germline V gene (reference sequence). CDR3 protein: CASSLEQPNTQYF. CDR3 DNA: TGTGCCAGCAGCTTGGAACAGCCAAATACGCAGTATTTT.

CDR3 bases: TGTGCCACCAGCAGAGCCATGGGACTTCTCTACGAGCAGTACTTC. Translated: CATSRAMGLLYEQYF. The chain joins TRBV15 to TRBJ2-7; a possible D gene is TRBD2 (6 bases). The V and J ends lost 1 base and 3 bases respectively, with 13 bases between them. The CDR3 extends over 15 amino acids. Germline V gene sequence: CDR1 LNHNV, CDR2 YYDKDF (reference sequence).

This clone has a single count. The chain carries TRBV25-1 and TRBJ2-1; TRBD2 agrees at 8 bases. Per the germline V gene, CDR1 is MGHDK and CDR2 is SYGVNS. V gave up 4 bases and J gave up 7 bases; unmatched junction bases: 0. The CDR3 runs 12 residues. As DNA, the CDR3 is TGTGCCAGCAGTGGACTAGCGAATGAGCAGTTCTTC. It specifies CASSGLANEQFF.

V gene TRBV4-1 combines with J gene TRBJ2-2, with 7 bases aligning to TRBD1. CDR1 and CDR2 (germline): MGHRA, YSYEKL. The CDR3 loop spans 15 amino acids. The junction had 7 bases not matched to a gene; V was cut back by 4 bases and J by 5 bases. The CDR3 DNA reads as TGCGCCAGCAGCCGACAGGGCACATCTACCGGGGAGCTGTTTTTT. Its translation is CASSRQGTSTGELFF.

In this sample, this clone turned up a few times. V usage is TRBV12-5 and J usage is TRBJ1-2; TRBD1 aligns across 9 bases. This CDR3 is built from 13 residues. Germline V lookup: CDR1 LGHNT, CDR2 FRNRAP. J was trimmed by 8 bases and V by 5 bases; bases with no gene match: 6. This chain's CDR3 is CASGHRGQLGYTF. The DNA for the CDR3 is TGTGCTAGTGGTCACAGGGGGCAATTGGGCTACACCTTC.

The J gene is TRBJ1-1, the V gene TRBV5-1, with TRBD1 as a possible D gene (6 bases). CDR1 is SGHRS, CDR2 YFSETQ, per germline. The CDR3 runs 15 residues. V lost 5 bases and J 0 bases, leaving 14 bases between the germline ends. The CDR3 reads CASSRGSAVNTEAFF. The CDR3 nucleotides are TGCGCCAGCAGTAGGGGGTCCGCGGTGAACACTGAAGCTTTCTTT.

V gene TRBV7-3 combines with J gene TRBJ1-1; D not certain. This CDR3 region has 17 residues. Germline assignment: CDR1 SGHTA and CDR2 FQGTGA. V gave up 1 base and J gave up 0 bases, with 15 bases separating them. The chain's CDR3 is CASSLNPPGSLNTEAFF. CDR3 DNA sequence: TGTGCCAGCAGCTTAAACCCTCCGGGGAGTTTGAACACTGAAGCTTTCTTT.

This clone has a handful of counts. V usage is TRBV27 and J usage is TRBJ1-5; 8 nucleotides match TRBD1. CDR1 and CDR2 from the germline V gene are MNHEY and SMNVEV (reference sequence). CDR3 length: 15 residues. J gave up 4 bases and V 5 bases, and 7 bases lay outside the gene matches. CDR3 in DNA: TGTGCCAGCAGTCCTCTGGACAGGGAAAATCAGCCCCAGCATTTT. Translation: CASSPLDRENQPQHF.

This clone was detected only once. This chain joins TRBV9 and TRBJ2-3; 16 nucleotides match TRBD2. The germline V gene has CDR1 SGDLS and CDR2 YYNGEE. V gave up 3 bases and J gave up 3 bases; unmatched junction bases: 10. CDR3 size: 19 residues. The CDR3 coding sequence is TGTGCCAGCAGCGCCGGGACTAGCGGGGGGGCCGGATGGACAGATACGCAGTATTTT. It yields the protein CASSAGTSGGAGWTDTQYF.

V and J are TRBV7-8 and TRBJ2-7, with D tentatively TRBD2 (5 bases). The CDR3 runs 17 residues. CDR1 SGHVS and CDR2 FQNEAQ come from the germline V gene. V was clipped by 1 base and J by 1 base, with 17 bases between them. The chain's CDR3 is CASSLGLFTGLSYEQYF. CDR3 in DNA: TGTGCCAGCAGCTTAGGCCTATTCACTGGACTGTCCTACGAGCAGTACTTC.

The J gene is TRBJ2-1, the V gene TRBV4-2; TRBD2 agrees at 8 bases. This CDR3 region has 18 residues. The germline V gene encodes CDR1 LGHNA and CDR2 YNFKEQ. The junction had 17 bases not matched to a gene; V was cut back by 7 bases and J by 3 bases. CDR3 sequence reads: CASTLETSVFPFYNEQFF. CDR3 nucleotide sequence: TGTGCCAGCACCCTAGAGACTAGCGTATTCCCGTTCTACAATGAGCAGTTCTTC.